This T cell receptor (beta chain) originates from a study of T cells in Graves' hyperthyroidism and ophthalmopathy. General study results and limits: The model predicted ophthalmopathy a median roughly six months before onset.

This clonotype has a handful of counts. No antigen is known for it. Out of approximately 9.9 ml of fresh peripheral blood came the PBMCs. RNA transcripts were the template for amplifying TCR beta CDR3 regions. First-round RT-PCR of the TCR CDR3 relied on the HTBI primer set. Each CDR3 protein gets one entry after TCRdb re-called the multiplex PCR reads with MiXCR. The repertoire holds under 200,000 distinct CDR3 sequences, over 8% seen once, with roughly a fifth in the top ten. Material: blood. This clonotype was sampled from a woman aged 18-29 years with Graves' hyperthyroidism that later progressed to Graves' ophthalmopathy.

CDR3 sequence (DNA): TGTGCCAGCAGCCATGACGCGGAATACGAGCAGTACTTC. Its translation is CASSHDAEYEQYF. J is TRBJ2-7 and V is TRBV4-2; D remains unclear. The CDR3 is made up of 13 amino acids. The V gene's germline CDR1 is LGHNA and CDR2 YNFKEQ. The V and J ends lost 3 bases and 4 bases respectively, with 10 bases between them.